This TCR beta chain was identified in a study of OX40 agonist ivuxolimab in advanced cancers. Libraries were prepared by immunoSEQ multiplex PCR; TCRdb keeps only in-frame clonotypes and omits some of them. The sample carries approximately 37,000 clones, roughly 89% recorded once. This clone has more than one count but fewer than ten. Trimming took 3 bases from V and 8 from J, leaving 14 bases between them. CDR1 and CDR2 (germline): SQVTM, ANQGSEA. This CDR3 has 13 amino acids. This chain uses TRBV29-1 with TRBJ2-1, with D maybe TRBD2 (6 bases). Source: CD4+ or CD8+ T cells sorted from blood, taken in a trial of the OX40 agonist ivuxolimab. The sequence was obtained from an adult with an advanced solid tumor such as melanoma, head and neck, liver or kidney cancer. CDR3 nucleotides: TGCAGCGTTGAGGGCCGACTAGGGGATGAGCAGTTCTTC. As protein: CSVEGRLGDEQFF.